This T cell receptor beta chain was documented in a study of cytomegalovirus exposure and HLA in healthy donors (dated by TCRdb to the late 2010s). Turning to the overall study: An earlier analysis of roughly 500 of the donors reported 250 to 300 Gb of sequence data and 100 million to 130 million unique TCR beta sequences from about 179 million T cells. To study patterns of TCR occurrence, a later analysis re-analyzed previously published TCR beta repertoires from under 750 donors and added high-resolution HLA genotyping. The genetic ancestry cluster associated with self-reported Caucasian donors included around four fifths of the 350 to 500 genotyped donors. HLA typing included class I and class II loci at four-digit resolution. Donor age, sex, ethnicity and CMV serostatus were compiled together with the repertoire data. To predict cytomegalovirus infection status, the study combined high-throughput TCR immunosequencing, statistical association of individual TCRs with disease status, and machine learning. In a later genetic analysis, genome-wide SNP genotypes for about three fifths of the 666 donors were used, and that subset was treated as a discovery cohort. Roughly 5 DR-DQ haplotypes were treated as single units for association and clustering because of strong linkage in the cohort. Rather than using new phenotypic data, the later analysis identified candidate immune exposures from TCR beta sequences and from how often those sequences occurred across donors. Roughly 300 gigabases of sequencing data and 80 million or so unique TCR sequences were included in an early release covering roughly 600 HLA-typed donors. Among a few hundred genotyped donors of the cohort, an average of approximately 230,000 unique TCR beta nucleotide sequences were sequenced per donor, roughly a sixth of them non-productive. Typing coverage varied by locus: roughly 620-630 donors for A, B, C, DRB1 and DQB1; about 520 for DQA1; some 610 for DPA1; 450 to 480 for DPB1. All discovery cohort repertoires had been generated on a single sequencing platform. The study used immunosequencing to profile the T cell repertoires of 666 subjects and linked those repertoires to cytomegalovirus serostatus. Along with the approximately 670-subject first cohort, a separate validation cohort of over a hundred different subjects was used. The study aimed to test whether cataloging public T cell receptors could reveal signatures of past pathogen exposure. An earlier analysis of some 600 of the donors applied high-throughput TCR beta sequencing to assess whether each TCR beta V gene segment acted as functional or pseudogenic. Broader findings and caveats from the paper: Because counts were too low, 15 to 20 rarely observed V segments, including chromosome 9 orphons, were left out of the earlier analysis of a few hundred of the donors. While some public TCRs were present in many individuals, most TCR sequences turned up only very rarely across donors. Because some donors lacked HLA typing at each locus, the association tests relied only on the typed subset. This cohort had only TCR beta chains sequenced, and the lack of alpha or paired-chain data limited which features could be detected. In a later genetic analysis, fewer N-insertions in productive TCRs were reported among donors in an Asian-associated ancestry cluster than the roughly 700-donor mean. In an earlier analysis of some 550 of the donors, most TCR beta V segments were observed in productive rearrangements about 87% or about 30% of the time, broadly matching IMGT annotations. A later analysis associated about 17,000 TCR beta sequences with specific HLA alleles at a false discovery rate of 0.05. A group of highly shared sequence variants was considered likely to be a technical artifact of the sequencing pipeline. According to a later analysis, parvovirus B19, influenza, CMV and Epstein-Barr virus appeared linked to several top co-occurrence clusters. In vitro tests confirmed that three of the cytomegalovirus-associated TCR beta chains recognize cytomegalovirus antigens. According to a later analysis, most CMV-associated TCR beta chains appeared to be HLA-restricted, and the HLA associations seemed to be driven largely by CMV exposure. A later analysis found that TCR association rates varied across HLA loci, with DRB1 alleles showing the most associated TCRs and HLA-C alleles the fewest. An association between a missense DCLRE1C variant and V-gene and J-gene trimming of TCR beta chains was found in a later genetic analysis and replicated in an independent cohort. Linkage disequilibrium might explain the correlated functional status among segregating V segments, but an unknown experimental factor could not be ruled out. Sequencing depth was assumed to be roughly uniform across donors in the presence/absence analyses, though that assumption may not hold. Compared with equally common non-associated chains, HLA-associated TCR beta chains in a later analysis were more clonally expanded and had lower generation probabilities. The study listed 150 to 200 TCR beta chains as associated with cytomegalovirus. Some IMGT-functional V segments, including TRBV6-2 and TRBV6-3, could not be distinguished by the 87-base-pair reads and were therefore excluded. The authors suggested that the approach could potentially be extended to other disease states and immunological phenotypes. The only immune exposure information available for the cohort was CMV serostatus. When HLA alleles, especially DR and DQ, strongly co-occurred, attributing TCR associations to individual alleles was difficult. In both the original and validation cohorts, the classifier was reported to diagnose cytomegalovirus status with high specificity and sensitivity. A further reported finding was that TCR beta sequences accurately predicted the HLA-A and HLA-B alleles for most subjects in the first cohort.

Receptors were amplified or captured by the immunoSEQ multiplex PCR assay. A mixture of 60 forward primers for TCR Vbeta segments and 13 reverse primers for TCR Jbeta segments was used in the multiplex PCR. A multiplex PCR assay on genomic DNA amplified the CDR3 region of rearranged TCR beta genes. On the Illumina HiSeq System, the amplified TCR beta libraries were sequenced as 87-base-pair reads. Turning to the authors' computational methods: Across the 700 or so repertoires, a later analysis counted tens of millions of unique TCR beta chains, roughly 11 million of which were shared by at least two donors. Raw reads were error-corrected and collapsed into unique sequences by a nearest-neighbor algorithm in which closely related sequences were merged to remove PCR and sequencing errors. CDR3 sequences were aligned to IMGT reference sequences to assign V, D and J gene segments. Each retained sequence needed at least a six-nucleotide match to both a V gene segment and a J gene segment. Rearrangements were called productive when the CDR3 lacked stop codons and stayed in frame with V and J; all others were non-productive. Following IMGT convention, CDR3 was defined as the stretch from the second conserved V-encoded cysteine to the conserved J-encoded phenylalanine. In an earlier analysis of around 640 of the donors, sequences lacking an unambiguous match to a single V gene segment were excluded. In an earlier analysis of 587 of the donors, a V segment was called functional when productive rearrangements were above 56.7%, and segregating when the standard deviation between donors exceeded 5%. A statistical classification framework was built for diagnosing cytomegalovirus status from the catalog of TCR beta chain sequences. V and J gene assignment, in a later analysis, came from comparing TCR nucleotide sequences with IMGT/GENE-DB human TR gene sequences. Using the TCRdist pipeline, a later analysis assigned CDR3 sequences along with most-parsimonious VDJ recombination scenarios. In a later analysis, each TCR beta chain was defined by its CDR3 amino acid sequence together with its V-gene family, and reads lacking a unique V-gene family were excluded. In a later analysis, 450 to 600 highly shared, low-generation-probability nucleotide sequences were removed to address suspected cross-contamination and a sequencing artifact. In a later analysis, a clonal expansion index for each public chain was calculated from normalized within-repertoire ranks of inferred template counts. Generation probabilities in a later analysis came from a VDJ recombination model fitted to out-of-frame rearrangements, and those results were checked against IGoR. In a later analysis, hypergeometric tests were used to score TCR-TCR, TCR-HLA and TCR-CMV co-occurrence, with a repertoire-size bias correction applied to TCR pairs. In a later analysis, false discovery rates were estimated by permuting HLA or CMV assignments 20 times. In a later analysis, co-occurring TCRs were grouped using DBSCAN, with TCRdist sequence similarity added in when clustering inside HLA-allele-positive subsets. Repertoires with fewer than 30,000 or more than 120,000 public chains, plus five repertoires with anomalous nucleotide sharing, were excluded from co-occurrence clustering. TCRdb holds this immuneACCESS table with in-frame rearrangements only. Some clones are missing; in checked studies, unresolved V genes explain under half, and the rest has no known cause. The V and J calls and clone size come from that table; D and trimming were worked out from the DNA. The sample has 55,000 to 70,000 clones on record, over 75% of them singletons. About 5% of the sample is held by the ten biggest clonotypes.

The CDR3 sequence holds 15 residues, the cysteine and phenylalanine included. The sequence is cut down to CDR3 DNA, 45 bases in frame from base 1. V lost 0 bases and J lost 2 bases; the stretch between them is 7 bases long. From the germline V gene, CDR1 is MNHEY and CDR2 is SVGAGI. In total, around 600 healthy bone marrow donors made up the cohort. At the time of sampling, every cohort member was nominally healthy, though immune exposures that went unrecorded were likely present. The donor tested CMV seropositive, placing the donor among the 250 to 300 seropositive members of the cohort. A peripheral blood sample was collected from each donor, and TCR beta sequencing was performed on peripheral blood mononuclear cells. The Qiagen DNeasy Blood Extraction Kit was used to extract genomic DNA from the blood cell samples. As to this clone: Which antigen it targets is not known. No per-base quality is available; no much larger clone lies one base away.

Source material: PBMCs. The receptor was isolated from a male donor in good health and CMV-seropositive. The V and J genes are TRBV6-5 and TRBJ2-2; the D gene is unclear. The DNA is TGTGCCAGCAGTTACTCCGTCAGAAACACCGGGGAGCTGTTTTTT. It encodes CASSYSVRNTGELFF.